This T cell receptor beta chain stems from a study of metastatic and nonmetastatic thyroid tumors (dated by TCRdb to the early 2020s). For the study in its entirety: For patients with malignant and with benign thyroid disease, the researchers compared repertoires between peripheral blood samples and tumor or nodule tissue samples. What the study reported, not specific to this receptor: TCR beta diversity was reported as significantly higher in malignant tumors than in benign nodules, in both blood and tumor samples.

None of the patients had been given any treatment before thyroid surgery. The study retrospectively analysed patient clinical samples collected from about 2012 to 2018 using T-cell receptor beta sequencing. This clone was counted between two and nine times. Its antigen is unknown. The record has no base qualities; no much larger clone is one base away. To prepare the library, PCR was applied. Sequencing was carried out with an Illumina HiSeq 4000. High-throughput sequencing was used to profile the CDR3 region of the TCR beta-chain in every patient. The authors' pipeline ran thus. Drawing on CDR3 differences between clinicopathological groups, the researchers built a classifier meant to tell apart patients with distant-metastatic papillary thyroid cancer. Repertoire diversity was assessed with the Shannon index, and tumor-blood repertoire similarity with the Morisita-Horn index. The raw public data were reprocessed by TCRdb itself: fastp quality trimming at Q25, MiXCR clonotype calling, in-frame beta chains only. TCRdb assigned the V and J calls; the authors' analysis was not used. This sample comprises fewer than 40,000 clones, 15% to 20% of them detected only once. Together, the top ten hold roughly 5.6% of the sample.

CDR1 MNHNS and CDR2 SASEGT were looked up in the germline V gene. There are 12 amino acids in the CDR3, from cysteine to phenylalanine inclusive. CDR3 DNA only is kept here, 36 bases in frame from base 1. Deletion took 10 bases off V and 0 bases off J, with a span of 10 bases between the germline ends. In this chain, TRBV6-1 is recombined with TRBJ2-7, with the D gene uncertain. The sequencing sample was made of blood. This clonotype was obtained from a male donor with papillary thyroid cancer or a benign thyroid nodule (not recorded which). Some clones in this sample may be carry-over from other donors' samples. The nucleotides are TGTGCCACCGAGAGGCCCTCCTACGAGCAGTACTTC. It translates as CATERPSYEQYF.